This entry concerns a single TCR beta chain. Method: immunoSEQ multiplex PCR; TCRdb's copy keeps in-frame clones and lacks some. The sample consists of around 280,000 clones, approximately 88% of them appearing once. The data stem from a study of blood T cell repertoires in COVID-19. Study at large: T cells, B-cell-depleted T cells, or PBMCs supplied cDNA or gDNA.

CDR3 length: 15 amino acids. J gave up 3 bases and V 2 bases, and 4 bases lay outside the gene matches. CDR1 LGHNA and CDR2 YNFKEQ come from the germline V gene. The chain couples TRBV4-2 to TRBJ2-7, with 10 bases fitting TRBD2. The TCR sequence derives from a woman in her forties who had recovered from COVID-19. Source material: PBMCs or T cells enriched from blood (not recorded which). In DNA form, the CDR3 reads TGTGCCAGCAGCCAAACACTAGCGGGAAACTACGAGCAGTACTTC. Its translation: CASSQTLAGNYEQYF.